The clone carrying this T cell receptor (beta chain) was recorded only once. Sequenced by immunoSEQ multiplex PCR; TCRdb stores in-frame clones only, minus some. The sample contains over 50,000 clones, around 92% of which appear only once. Germline V gives CDR1 SQVTM, CDR2 ANQGSEA. The V and J ends lost 6 bases and 8 bases, in that order; junction bases with no gene match: 9. The CDR3 has 14 residues. The data originate from a study of technical replicates of blood from several donors. V is TRBV29-1 and J is TRBJ2-1, with TRBD1 identical over 11 bases. The sequence derives from a human donor in good health. Some clones in this sample may be carry-over from other donors' samples. Sequenced material: PBMCs. The DNA of the CDR3 is TGCAGCGTGCAAGGTGGACAGGGGGCCTATGAGCAGTTCTTC. It encodes CSVQGGQGAYEQFF.